The source of this T cell receptor (beta chain) is a study of T cell responses to AZD1222 COVID-19 vaccine. Overall study context: Second-dose intervals of approximately 4 or approximately 12 weeks were pooled.

J gave up 4 bases and V 3 bases, and 3 bases lay outside the gene matches. The CDR3 is 14 residues long. The germline gives CDR1 MDHEN, CDR2 SYDVKM. Concerning this clone: Its specificity is unknown.

Findings of the study overall: Repertoires in all cases were sampled only once the peak T cell response had passed. The study found Spike-specific TCR breadth and depth rose after two AZD1222 doses.

Only in-frame clones appear in the TCRdb table, and some are missing; sequencing was by immunoSEQ multiplex PCR. This table holds around 92,000 clones, just over 85% found once. Source: peripheral blood, taken on day 0 of AZD1222 vaccination. The TCR comes from an adult in good health. This chain uses TRBV28 with TRBJ1-1, with 9 bases that match TRBD1. Here the CDR3 reads CASSFLDRGTEAFF. CDR3 DNA sequence: TGTGCCAGCAGTTTCCTGGACAGGGGCACTGAAGCTTTCTTT.